Here is one T cell receptor beta chain with its context. The antigen is undetermined. This entry belongs to a study of graft-versus-host responses after intestinal transplantation. Study details: After anti-thymocyte globulin induction, recipients took tacrolimus and steroids for 3 to 4 years.

The assay was immunoSEQ multiplex PCR, and TCRdb's table has in-frame clones only and misses some. The data contain around 100,000 clones, more than 85% of them singletons. Trimming at V came to 8 bases and at J to 5 bases, leaving 26 bases not matched to a gene. CDR1 and CDR2 (germline): PRHDT, FYEKMQ (reference sequence). The CDR3 is made up of 19 amino acids. Sequencing was performed on unstimulated CD8+ T cells sorted from spleen or lymph node cells, taken before transplant. The chain employs TRBV13 and TRBJ1-1; 7 nucleotides agree with TRBD1. The source is a human donor who was the organ donor for an intestinal transplant. The CDR3 DNA follows: TGTGCCAGCGAGAGGGGGGCAGGGGGGCTCCGATTGGGTTGGACTGAAGCTTTCTTT. Its translation is CASERGAGGLRLGWTEAFF.